The 32 T cell receptor beta chains presented below share a single source sample, sequenced in a study of T cells in Graves' hyperthyroidism and ophthalmopathy. The CDR3 regions of TCR beta were amplified from RNA transcripts. Primed by the HTBI set, a first-round RT-PCR was run on the TCR CDR3. TCRdb redid the calling of the multiplex PCR reads with MiXCR, one entry per CDR3 protein. Altogether roughly 300,000 distinct CDR3 sequences are present, approximately 26% being singletons, with the ten largest covering 20% to 30%. The sample was blood. These receptors were collected from a man between 35 and 55 years old with Graves' hyperthyroidism that later progressed to Graves' ophthalmopathy.

V is TRBV12-3 or TRBV12-4 and J is TRBJ1-2; 7 bases fit TRBD1. The CDR3 is made up of 17 amino acids. The J segment lost 4 bases and the V segment lost 4 bases, leaving 15 bases of the junction unmatched. CDR3 DNA: TGTGCCAGCAGTTCCGCCCCACAGGGGCTGGGGGGCTATGGCTACACCTTC. It yields the protein CASSSAPQGLGGYGYTF.

This clonotype was found a few times. Since a much larger clone is just one base distant, this may be a read error. The chain is built from TRBV11-2 and TRBJ1-5, with no clear D. Trimming stripped 3 bases from V and 2 bases from J, with 11 bases between. Germline-derived CDR1 and CDR2 are SGHAT and FQNNGV. CDR3 size: 15 residues. DNA for the CDR3: TGTGCCAGCAGCTTCGGAGGAACTGGCAATCAGCCCCAGCATTTT. Protein sequence: CASSFGGTGNQPQHF.

The genes are TRBV19 and TRBJ2-7; 10 nucleotides agree with TRBD1. V lost 5 bases, J lost 7 bases, and 11 bases stayed unmatched. Per germline, CDR1 LNHDA and CDR2 SQIVND (reference sequence). The CDR3 is 15 residues long. CDR3 residues: CASSGGTGASKEQYF. The CDR3 DNA reads as TGTGCCAGTAGTGGGGGGACAGGGGCGTCTAAGGAGCAGTACTTC. Variable domain in full (rest from reference TRBV19 and TRBJ2-7): DGGITQSPKYLFRKEGQNVTLSCEQNLNHDAMYWYRQDPGQGLRLIYYSQIVNDFQKGDIAEGYSVSREKKESFPLTVTSAQKNPTAFYLCASSGGTGASKEQYFGPGTRLTVT.

This clonotype was observed at least ten times. The chain employs TRBV19 and TRBJ1-5; a weak D match, TRBD1 (5 bases). The ends were cut back, 7 bases at V and 7 bases at J, with 17 bases in the middle. Germline CDR1 reads LNHDA; CDR2 reads SQIVND (reference sequence). The CDR3 totals 14 residues. The CDR3 sequence: CASTVSGANQPQHF. CDR3 DNA: TGTGCCAGTACCGTCAGTGGGGCGAACCAGCCCCAGCATTTT.

This clonotype was seen ten or more times. This chain connects TRBV28 to TRBJ2-5; D is uncertain. Germline CDR1 is MDHEN and CDR2 is SYDVKM. This CDR3 is built from 15 residues. V was pared by 5 bases and J by 3 bases, with 16 bases between. The CDR3 DNA reads TGTGCCAGCAGTAGCCCCTGGCGTACTAAAGAGACCCAGTACTTC. It specifies CASSSPWRTKETQYF.

In its sample, this clonotype was seen many times. The V gene is TRBV28, the J gene TRBJ1-5; 7 nucleotides match TRBD1. V was pared by 6 bases and J by 3 bases, with 8 bases of the junction left unmatched. Germline V lookup: CDR1 MDHEN, CDR2 SYDVKM. The length of the CDR3 is 15 residues. CDR3 bases: TGTGCCAGCAGGACATCAGGGACAGCCAATCAGCCCCAGCATTTT. This encodes CASRTSGTANQPQHF.

This clonotype was observed at least ten times. The V gene is TRBV24-1, the J gene TRBJ2-2; 9 bases are shared with TRBD1. This CDR3 has 17 residues. The V and J ends lost 0 bases and 2 bases, in that order; junction bases with no gene match: 3. Germline CDR1 and CDR2: KGHDR and SFDVKD. The CDR3 reads CATSDLKGQGNTGELFF. The CDR3 DNA follows: TGTGCCACCAGTGATTTGAAGGGACAGGGTAACACCGGGGAGCTGTTTTTT.

This clonotype appeared many times. The chain links TRBV25-1 to TRBJ2-7, with TRBD1 as a possible D gene (6 bases). This CDR3 has 20 residues. V was trimmed by 6 bases and J by 6 bases, leaving 36 bases between them. Germline V gene data show CDR1 as MGHDK and CDR2 as SYGVNS. The CDR3 nucleotides are TGTGCCAGCAGCGATCCAACAACAATTTGGGCTGGACAGAGACTACCCGAGCAGTACTTC. This gives the protein CASSDPTTIWAGQRLPEQYF.

This clonotype was counted many times. The V and J genes are TRBV12-3 or TRBV12-4 and TRBJ1-3, with 7 bases that match TRBD1. The J segment lost 4 bases and the V segment lost 6 bases, leaving 12 bases of the junction unmatched. The CDR3 has 16 amino acids. The CDR3 nucleotides are TGTGCCAGCAGCCCTAATCCGACAGGGTTGGGAAACACCATATATTTT. Amino acids: CASSPNPTGLGNTIYF.

The table lists this clonotype with many counts. This chain joins TRBV27 and TRBJ2-7; D may be TRBD1 or TRBD2 (5 bases each). Trimming cost V 3 bases and J 4 bases, with 10 bases left between them. CDR1 and CDR2 (germline): MNHEY, SMNVEV (reference sequence). The CDR3 extends over 13 amino acids. Here the CDR3 DNA reads TGTGCCAGCAGTTTGCTCGGGGCTTACGAGCAGTACTTC. It translates to CASSLLGAYEQYF.

The rearrangement joins TRBV30 to TRBJ2-7; perhaps TRBD2 as D (6 bases). Germline V CDR1 and CDR2: GTSNPN, SVGIG (reference sequence). The CDR3 contains 14 residues. V was clipped by 4 bases and J by 2 bases, with 15 bases between them. The CDR3 loop reads CAWNLGTSPYEQYF. The DNA for the CDR3 is TGTGCCTGGAACCTCGGGACTTCTCCCTACGAGCAGTACTTC.

In its sample, this clonotype was seen many times. This chain joins TRBV19 and TRBJ2-2, with D possibly TRBD2 on 5 matching bases. Germline V gene lookup returns CDR1 LNHDA and CDR2 SQIVND (reference sequence). The germline V and J ends were trimmed by 7 bases and 4 bases, with 16 bases remaining between them. This CDR3 comprises 15 residues. CDR3 DNA sequence: TGTGCCAGTATCGGACTGGGGTCGGGCACCGGGGAGCTGTTTTTT. This encodes CASIGLGSGTGELFF.

This clonotype has at least ten counts. The chain employs TRBV28 and TRBJ2-7; D is unresolved. The CDR3 is 12 amino acids. Trimming took off 3 bases at V and 3 bases at J, with 6 bases between the two ends. The V gene's germline CDR1 is MDHEN and CDR2 SYDVKM. Here the CDR3 reads CASSFAHYEQYF. In nucleotides, the CDR3 is TGTGCCAGCAGTTTTGCTCACTACGAGCAGTACTTC.

This clonotype has a single count. The chain recombines TRBV6-1 with TRBJ2-7, with D unclear. From germline, CDR1 is MNHNS and CDR2 SASEGT. CDR3 length equals 13 residues. V shed 0 bases and J shed 9 bases, with 12 bases lying between them. CDR3 DNA: TGTGCCAGCAGTGAAGCTTATTCCCTCGGGCAGTACTTC. It encodes CASSEAYSLGQYF.

This clonotype was observed at least ten times. The chain has TRBV25-1 and TRBJ1-3; 8 nucleotides match TRBD1. CDR1 is MGHDK and CDR2 is SYGVNS in the germline V gene. This CDR3 region has 16 residues. J lost 0 bases, V lost 5 bases, and 6 bases had no gene match. The CDR3 is CASSSRDRPSGNTIYF. The DNA for the CDR3 is TGTGCCAGCAGTAGTCGGGACAGGCCCTCTGGAAACACCATATATTTT.

This clonotype was counted ten times or more. The chain joins TRBV25-1 to TRBJ1-5; D is unclear. The V end lost 1 base, the J end lost 7 bases, and 11 bases lay between the germline ends. CDR1 is MGHDK and CDR2 is SYGVNS in the germline V gene. This CDR3 is 14 amino acids long. CDR3 DNA: TGTGCCAGCAGTGAATGGAGGGTGGGGCAGCCCCAGCATTTT. Translation gives CASSEWRVGQPQHF. The entire variable domain, with the rest obtained from reference TRBV25-1 and TRBJ1-5, is as follows: EADIYQTPRYLVIGTGKKITLECSQTMGHDKMYWYQQDPGMELHLIHYSYGVNSTEKGDLSSESTVSRIRTEHFPLTLESARPSHTSQYLCASSEWRVGQPQHFGDGTRLSIL.

This clonotype was counted at least ten times. The V and J genes are TRBV19 and TRBJ2-5; 7 bases align to TRBD2. This CDR3 is built from 14 residues. Germline assignment: CDR1 LNHDA and CDR2 SQIVND (reference sequence). Trimming cost V 4 bases and J 3 bases; bases outside gene matches: 5. CDR3 loop: CASSRRENKETQYF. CDR3 in DNA: TGTGCCAGTAGTAGGCGGGAGAATAAAGAGACCCAGTACTTC.

This clonotype was detected many times. The genes are TRBV28 and TRBJ2-7, with 10 bases aligning to TRBD1. Per the germline V gene, CDR1 is MDHEN and CDR2 is SYDVKM. This CDR3 has 15 amino acids. The V segment lost 6 bases and the J segment 6 bases; nucleotides outside the gene matches: 11. The CDR3 sequence: CASRIPGTGVGEQYF. The CDR3 DNA reads TGTGCCAGCAGGATCCCCGGGACAGGGGTCGGCGAGCAGTACTTC.

The rearrangement joins TRBV6-1 to TRBJ1-5; 9 bases agree with TRBD1. CDR1 and CDR2 (germline): MNHNS, SASEGT. Losses at the gene ends were 7 bases for V and 7 bases for J; bases not matched to a gene: 14. CDR3 length: 16 amino acids. The CDR3 region has the DNA TGTGCCAGCACCGCCTCGGGACAGGGACGATACCAGCCCCAGCATTTT. This sequence encodes CASTASGQGRYQPQHF.

This chain uses TRBV20-1 with TRBJ1-1; 7 nucleotides line up with TRBD1. Germline CDR1 reads DFQATT; CDR2 reads SNEGSKA (reference sequence). V trimming: 5 bases; J trimming: 1 base; junction bases outside the gene matches: 10. The CDR3 covers 15 residues. DNA for the CDR3: TGCAGTGCTCGCACAGGGGCCGCGGGGAACACTGAAGCTTTCTTT. Translation gives CSARTGAAGNTEAFF.

The chain has TRBV6-5 and TRBJ2-7, with 11 bases identical to TRBD2. The CDR3 consists of 17 residues. CDR1 is MNHEY, CDR2 SVGAGI, per germline. V lost 2 bases to trimming and J lost 3 bases; unmatched junction nucleotides: 9. The CDR3 DNA follows: TGTGCCAGCAGTTACCGGCTAGCGGGGGGCAGGATCTACGAGCAGTACTTC. Translation: CASSYRLAGGRIYEQYF.

The chain uses TRBV6-1 and TRBJ1-1; TRBD1 agrees at 9 bases. Trimming took 10 bases from V and 3 from J; bases not matched to a gene: 3. CDR3 length equals 12 residues. CDR1 and CDR2 (germline): MNHNS, SASEGT. The CDR3 protein is CANRGQDTEAFF. The CDR3 DNA is TGTGCCAACAGGGGGCAGGACACTGAAGCTTTCTTT.

This clonotype was seen a few times. V is TRBV11-2 and J is TRBJ2-5, with TRBD1 matching 10 bases. Looked up from germline, CDR1 is SGHAT and CDR2 is FQNNGV. CDR3 length: 15 amino acids. Trimming removed 5 bases from V and 3 bases from J; junction bases left unmatched: 6. Here the CDR3 DNA reads TGTGCCAGCAGCCCCAGCGGGACAGGGGAAGAGACCCAGTACTTC. Protein: CASSPSGTGEETQYF.

This clonotype has a count of ten or more. The chain couples TRBV7-6 to TRBJ1-1; TRBD1 matches at 7 bases. The CDR3 runs 14 residues. Germline CDR1 SGHVS, CDR2 FNYEAQ. V trimming: 4 bases; J trimming: 9 bases; junction bases outside the gene matches: 11. For the CDR3, the DNA is TGTGCCAGCAGCTCGGGAACAGGGGTGACCAAAGCTTTCTTT. It is translated as CASSSGTGVTKAFF. Full variable domain (outside the CDR3, taken from reference TRBV7-6 and TRBJ1-1): GAGVSQSPRYKVTKRGQDVALRCDPISGHVSLYWYRQALGQGPEFLTYFNYEAQQDKSGLPNDRFSAERPEGSISTLTIQRTEQRDSAMYRCASSSGTGVTKAFFGQGTRLTVV.

V gene TRBV20-1 combines with J gene TRBJ1-5; 8 bases line up with TRBD1. Unmatched junction bases numbered 6, after V lost 0 bases and J lost 5 bases. This CDR3 comprises 15 residues. Germline CDR1 and CDR2: DFQATT and SNEGSKA (reference sequence). The CDR3 loop is CSARDLDREDQPQHF. The CDR3 coding sequence is TGCAGTGCTAGAGATCTGGACAGGGAGGATCAGCCCCAGCATTTT.

This clonotype was seen at least ten times. The chain links TRBV6-5 to TRBJ2-2; maybe TRBD2 (6 bases). V was trimmed by 7 bases and J by 1 base, leaving 10 bases between them. This CDR3 contains 14 residues. Germline CDR1 MNHEY, CDR2 SVGAGI. CDR3 DNA sequence: TGTGCCAGCATAGGGGACTGGAACACCGGGGAGCTGTTTTTT. It translates to CASIGDWNTGELFF.

There are many counts of this clonotype. The chain combines TRBV20-1 with TRBJ2-7; 9 bases align to TRBD2. V lost 0 bases to trimming and J lost 0 bases; unmatched junction nucleotides: 6. The CDR3 runs 16 residues. Germline CDR1 DFQATT, CDR2 SNEGSKA (reference sequence). The CDR3, as DNA: TGCAGTGCTAGAGACTCTAGCGGGGTCCTCTCCTACGAGCAGTACTTC. Translating gives CSARDSSGVLSYEQYF.

The rearrangement uses TRBV12-3 or TRBV12-4 and TRBJ2-7; 7 bases are shared with TRBD1. The CDR3 length is 16 residues. Trimming at V came to 8 bases and at J to 1 base, leaving 14 bases not matched to a gene. The CDR3 bases are TGTGCCAGCGGTAACCCCCTCAAGACAGGGTCCTACGAGCAGTACTTC. Protein product: CASGNPLKTGSYEQYF.

The chain has TRBV20-1 and TRBJ1-1; unclear D gene. The V gene's germline CDR1 is DFQATT and CDR2 SNEGSKA (reference sequence). V lost 0 bases and J 3 bases, leaving 11 bases between the germline ends. The length of the CDR3 is 14 residues. The CDR3 region has the DNA TGCAGTGCTAGAGATGAGGGTGTACACACTGAAGCTTTCTTT. As protein: CSARDEGVHTEAFF.

This clonotype appeared many times. V gene TRBV20-1 combines with J gene TRBJ1-5, with 7 bases that match TRBD1. Germline V gene lookup returns CDR1 DFQATT and CDR2 SNEGSKA (reference sequence). This CDR3 has 14 amino acids. V trimming: 5 bases; J trimming: 3 bases; junction bases outside the gene matches: 7. CDR3 in DNA: TGCAGTGCTTCAGACAGGGCTTTCAATCAGCCCCAGCATTTT. Translating it yields CSASDRAFNQPQHF.

The chain couples TRBV6-2 or TRBV6-3 to TRBJ2-7, with D perhaps TRBD1 (6 bases). The V end was cut by 6 bases, the J end by 5 bases, with 20 bases between. The CDR3 loop spans 15 amino acids. Germline values: CDR1 MNHEY, CDR2 SVGEGT. The CDR3 DNA is TGTGCCAGCAGATACCACCGGGACACGACTAACGAGCAGTACTTC. This sequence encodes CASRYHRDTTNEQYF.

This clonotype showed up many times. The chain uses TRBV29-1 and TRBJ2-7, with TRBD2 matching 9 bases. The CDR3 has 15 residues. Germline-derived CDR1 and CDR2 are SQVTM and ANQGSEA. After removal of 2 bases from V and 0 bases from J, the junction contained 5 bases not matched to a gene. The CDR3 DNA reads TGCAGCGTTGAACTAGCGGGACGAAGCTCCTACGAGCAGTACTTC. It yields the protein CSVELAGRSSYEQYF.